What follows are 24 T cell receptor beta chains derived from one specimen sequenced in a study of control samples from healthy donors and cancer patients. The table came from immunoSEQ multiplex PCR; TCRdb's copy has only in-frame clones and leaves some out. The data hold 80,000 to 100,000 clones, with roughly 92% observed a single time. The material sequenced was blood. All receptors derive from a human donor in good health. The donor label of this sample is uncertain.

For the CDR3, the DNA is TGTGCCAGTAGTATTGGTCGGGGGGACGTTAACACTGAAGCTTTCTTT. It encodes CASSIGRGDVNTEAFF. The chain carries TRBV19 and TRBJ1-1, with a weak D call TRBD1 (5 bases). Germline loops: CDR1 LNHDA, CDR2 SQIVND (reference sequence). V was clipped by 3 bases and J by 2 bases, with 16 bases between them. The CDR3 totals 16 residues. The variable domain in full, with the rest retrieved from reference TRBV19 and TRBJ1-1, is DGGITQSPKYLFRKEGQNVTLSCEQNLNHDAMYWYRQDPGQGLRLIYYSQIVNDFQKGDIAEGYSVSREKKESFPLTVTSAQKNPTAFYLCASSIGRGDVNTEAFFGQGTRLTVV.

CDR3 nucleotide sequence: TGTGCCAGCAGCTTTTGGGCAGGGGAGAATTCACCCCTCCACTTT. Its protein product is CASSFWAGENSPLHF. The rearrangement joins TRBV7-2 to TRBJ1-6; a weak D match, TRBD1 (6 bases). V lost 3 bases and J lost 7, with 13 bases in between. The CDR3 runs to 15 residues. CDR1 and CDR2 (germline): SGHTA, FQGNSA. Combining the CDR3 with reference TRBV7-2 and TRBJ1-6 gives the whole variable domain GAGVSQSPSNKVTEKGKDVELRCDPISGHTALYWYRQSLGQGLEFLIYFQGNSAPDKSGLPSDRFSAERTGGSVSTLTIQRTQQEDSAVYLCASSFWAGENSPLHFGNGTRLTVT.

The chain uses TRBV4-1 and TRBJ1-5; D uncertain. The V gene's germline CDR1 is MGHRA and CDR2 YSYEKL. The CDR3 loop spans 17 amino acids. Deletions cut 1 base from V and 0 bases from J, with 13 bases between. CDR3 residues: CASSQGGNYFSNQPQHF. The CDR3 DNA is TGCGCCAGCAGCCAAGGTGGCAACTATTTTAGCAATCAGCCCCAGCATTTT.

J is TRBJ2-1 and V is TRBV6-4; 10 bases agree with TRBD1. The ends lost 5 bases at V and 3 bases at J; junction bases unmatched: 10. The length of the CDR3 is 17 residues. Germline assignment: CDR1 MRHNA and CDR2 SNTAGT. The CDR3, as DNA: TGTGCCAGCAGTACCACCGCCGGGACAGGGGACTACAATGAGCAGTTCTTC. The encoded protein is CASSTTAGTGDYNEQFF.

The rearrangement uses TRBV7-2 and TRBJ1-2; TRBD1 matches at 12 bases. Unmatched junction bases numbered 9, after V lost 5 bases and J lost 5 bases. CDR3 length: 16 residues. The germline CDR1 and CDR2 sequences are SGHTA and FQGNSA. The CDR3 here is CASSLGSGQGAYGYTF. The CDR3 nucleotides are TGTGCCAGCAGCCTGGGGTCGGGACAGGGGGCATATGGCTACACCTTC.

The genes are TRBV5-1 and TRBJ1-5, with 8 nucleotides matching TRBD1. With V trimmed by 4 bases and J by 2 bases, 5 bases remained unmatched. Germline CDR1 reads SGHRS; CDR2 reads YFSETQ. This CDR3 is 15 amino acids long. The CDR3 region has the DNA TGCGCCAGCAGCCCAGACAGGGGAGGCAATCAGCCCCAGCATTTT. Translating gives CASSPDRGGNQPQHF.

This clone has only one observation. The CDR3 protein is CAWIRANYGYTF. The CDR3 region has the DNA TGTGCCTGGATCAGAGCTAACTATGGCTACACCTTC. The chain joins TRBV30 to TRBJ1-2, with no clear D. Trimming shortened V by 4 bases and J by 0 bases, and 6 bases separated the two germline ends. Germline CDR1 and CDR2: GTSNPN and SVGIG (reference sequence). CDR3 length equals 12 residues.

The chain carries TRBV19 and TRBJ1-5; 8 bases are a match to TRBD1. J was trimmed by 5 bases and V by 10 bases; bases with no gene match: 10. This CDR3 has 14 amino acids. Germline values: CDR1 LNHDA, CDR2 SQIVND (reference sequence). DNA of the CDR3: TGTGCCACAGACAGGGGTCGGCCCGATCAGCCCCAGCATTTT. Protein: CATDRGRPDQPQHF.

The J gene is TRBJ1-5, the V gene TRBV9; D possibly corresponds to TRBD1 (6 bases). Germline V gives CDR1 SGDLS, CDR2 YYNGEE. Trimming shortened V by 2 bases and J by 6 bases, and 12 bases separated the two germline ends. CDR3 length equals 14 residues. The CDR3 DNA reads TGTGCCAGCAGCGTTGGGGGGGCGTTTCAGCCCCAGCATTTT. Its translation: CASSVGGAFQPQHF.

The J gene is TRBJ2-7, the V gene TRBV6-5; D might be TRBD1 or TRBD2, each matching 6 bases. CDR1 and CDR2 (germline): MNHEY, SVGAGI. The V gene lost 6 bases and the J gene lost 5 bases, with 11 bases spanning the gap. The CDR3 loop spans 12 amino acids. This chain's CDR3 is CASSLRGDEQYF. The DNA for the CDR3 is TGTGCCAGCAGCCTGAGGGGGGACGAGCAGTACTTC.

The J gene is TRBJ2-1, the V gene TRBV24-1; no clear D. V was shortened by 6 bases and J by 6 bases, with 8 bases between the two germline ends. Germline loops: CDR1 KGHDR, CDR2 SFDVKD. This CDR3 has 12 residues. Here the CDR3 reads CATSWAGNEQFF. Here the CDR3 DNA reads TGTGCCACCAGTTGGGCCGGCAATGAGCAGTTCTTC.

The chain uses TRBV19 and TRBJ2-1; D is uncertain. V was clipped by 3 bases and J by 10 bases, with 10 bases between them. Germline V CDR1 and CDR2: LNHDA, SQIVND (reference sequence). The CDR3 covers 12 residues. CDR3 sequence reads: CASSMSGEEQFF. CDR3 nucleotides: TGTGCCAGTAGTATGTCGGGTGAGGAGCAGTTCTTC. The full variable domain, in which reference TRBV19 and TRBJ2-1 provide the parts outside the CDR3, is DGGITQSPKYLFRKEGQNVTLSCEQNLNHDAMYWYRQDPGQGLRLIYYSQIVNDFQKGDIAEGYSVSREKKESFPLTVTSAQKNPTAFYLCASSMSGEEQFFGPGTRLTVL.

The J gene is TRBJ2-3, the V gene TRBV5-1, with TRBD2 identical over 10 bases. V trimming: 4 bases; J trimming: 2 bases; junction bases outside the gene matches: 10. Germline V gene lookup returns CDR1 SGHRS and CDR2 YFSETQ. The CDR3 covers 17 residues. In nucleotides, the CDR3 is TGCGCCAGCAGCCGGGGGAGCGGGGGGGTCCCCACAGATACGCAGTATTTT. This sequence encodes CASSRGSGGVPTDTQYF.

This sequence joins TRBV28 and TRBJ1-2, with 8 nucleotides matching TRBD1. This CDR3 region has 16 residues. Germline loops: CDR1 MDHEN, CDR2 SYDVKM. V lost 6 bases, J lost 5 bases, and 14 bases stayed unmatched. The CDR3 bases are TGTGCCAGCAGCCAAGGGCAGGGGGCGCAATGGTATGGCTACACCTTC. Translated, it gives CASSQGQGAQWYGYTF.

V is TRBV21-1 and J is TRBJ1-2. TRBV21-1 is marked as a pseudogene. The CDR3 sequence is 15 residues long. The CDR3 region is CASSTEGRSNYGYTF. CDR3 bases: TGTGCCAGCAGCACGGAGGGCAGGAGTAACTATGGCTACACCTTC.

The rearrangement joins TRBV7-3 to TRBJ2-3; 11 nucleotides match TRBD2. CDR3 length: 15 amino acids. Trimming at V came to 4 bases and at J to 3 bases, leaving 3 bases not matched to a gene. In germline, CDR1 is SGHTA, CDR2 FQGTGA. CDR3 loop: CASSSTSGETDTQYF. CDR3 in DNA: TGTGCCAGCAGCTCGACTAGCGGGGAGACAGATACGCAGTATTTT.

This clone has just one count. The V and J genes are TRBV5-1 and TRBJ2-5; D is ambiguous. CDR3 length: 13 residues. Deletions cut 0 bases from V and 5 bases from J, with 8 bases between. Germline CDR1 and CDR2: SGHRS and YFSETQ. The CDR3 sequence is CASSLVGLETQYF. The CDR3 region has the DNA TGCGCCAGCAGCTTGGTAGGGTTGGAGACCCAGTACTTC.

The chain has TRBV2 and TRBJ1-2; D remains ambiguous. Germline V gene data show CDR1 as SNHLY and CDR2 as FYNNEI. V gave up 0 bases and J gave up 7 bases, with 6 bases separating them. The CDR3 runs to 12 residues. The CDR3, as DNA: TGTGCCAGCAGTGAAGCGTGGCTTGGCTACACCTTC. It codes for CASSEAWLGYTF.

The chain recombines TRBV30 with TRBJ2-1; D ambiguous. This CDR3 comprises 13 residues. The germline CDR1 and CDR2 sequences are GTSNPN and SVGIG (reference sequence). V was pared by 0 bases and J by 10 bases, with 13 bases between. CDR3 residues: CAWSVQNLLEQFF. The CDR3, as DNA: TGTGCCTGGAGTGTACAAAACCTTCTCGAGCAGTTCTTC.

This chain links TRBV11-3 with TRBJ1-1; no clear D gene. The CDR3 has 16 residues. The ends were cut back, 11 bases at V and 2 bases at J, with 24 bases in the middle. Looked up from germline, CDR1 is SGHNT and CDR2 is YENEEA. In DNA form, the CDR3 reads TGTGCCCCACGGGCCGGAGGCAATTTTTTCAACACTGAAGCTTTCTTT. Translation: CAPRAGGNFFNTEAFF.

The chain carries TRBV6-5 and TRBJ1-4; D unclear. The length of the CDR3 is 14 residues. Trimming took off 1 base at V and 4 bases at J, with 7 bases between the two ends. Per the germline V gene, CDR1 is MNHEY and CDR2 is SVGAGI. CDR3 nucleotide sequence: TGTGCCAGCAGTTACTTCCGGGATAATGAAAAACTGTTTTTT. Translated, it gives CASSYFRDNEKLFF.

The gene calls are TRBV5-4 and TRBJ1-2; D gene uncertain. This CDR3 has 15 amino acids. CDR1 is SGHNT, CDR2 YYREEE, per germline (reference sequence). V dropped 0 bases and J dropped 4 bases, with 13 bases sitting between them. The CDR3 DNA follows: TGTGCCAGCAGCTTGGAGGAGGGCTATCTCTATGGCTACACCTTC. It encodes CASSLEEGYLYGYTF.

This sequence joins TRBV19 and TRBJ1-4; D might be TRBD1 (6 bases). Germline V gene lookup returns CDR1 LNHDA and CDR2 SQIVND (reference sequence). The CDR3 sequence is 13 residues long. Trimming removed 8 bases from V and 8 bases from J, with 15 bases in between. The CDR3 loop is CASAIEGVEKLFF. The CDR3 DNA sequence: TGTGCCAGTGCGATTGAGGGGGTGGAAAAACTGTTTTTT.

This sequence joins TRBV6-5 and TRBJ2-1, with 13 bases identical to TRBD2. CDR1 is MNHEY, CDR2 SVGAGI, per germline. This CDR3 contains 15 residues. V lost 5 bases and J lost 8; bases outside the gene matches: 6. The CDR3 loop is CASSKLAGGAHEQFF. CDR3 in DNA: TGTGCCAGCAGTAAACTAGCGGGGGGGGCCCATGAGCAGTTCTTC.